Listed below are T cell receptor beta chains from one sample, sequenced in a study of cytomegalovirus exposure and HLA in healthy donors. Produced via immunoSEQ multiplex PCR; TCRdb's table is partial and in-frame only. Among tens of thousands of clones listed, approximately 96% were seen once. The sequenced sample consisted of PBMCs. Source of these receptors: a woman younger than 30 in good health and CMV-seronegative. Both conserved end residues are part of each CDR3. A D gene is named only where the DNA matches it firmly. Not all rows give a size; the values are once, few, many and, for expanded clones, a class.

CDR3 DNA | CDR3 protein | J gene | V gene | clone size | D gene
TGCAGCCGGGCTCCGAGGACTAGCGGGAGGGAAAGTCGCGTCACCCACTCCTACGAGCAGTACTTC | CSRAPRTSGRESRVTHSYEQYF | TRBJ2-7 | TRBV29-1 | . | TRBD2
TGTGCCATCAGTGTCCGGGGAGAAGAGACCCAGTACTTC | CAISVRGEETQYF | TRBJ2-5 | TRBV10-3 | . | .
TGTGCCAGCAGCTTCGTTGAGCAGTTCTTC | CASSFVEQFF | TRBJ2-1 | TRBV7-9 | . | .
TGTGCCATCAGTGAGGAGGGCAGGGGGGCACATGGCTACACCTTC | CAISEEGRGAHGYTF | TRBJ1-2 | TRBV10-3 | . | TRBD1
TGTGCCAGCAGCCAATTTGGGACAGGGAGCTCCTACGAGCAGTACTTC | CASSQFGTGSSYEQYF | TRBJ2-7 | TRBV14 | few | TRBD1
TGTGCCAGCCGGAAGGACTTTTCCCCCTACAATGAGCAGTTCTTC | CASRKDFSPYNEQFF | TRBJ2-1 | TRBV18 | . | .
TGTGCCACCAGCATATCCAGGGGGCGCCTTGAAAAACTGTTTTTT | CATSISRGRLEKLFF | TRBJ1-4 | TRBV15 | . | TRBD1
TGTGCCAGCAGCTTACTTACTGGACTAGCGGGAGGGCCCTTGGATGAGCAGTTCTTC | CASSLLTGLAGGPLDEQFF | TRBJ2-1 | TRBV7-6 | . | TRBD2
TGCGCCAGCAGCGTACTAGCGGGTGTATCCTACGAGCAGTACTTC | CASSVLAGVSYEQYF | TRBJ2-7 | TRBV5-1 | . | TRBD2
TGTGCCAGTAGTATGAGGACAGGGACGACAGTATCACCCCTCCACTTT | CASSMRTGTTVSPLHF | TRBJ1-6 | TRBV19 | . | TRBD1
TGCGCCAGCAGCTTGTCGGGAGACGGGGGCTACACCTTC | CASSLSGDGGYTF | TRBJ1-2 | TRBV5-1 | . | .
TGTGCCAGCAGCCCCACGGGCACCTGGGAGGAGCAGTTCTTC | CASSPTGTWEEQFF | TRBJ2-1 | TRBV11-2 | . | .
TGCGCCAGCAGCGATACTAGCGGGAGAGAGACCCAGTACTTC | CASSDTSGRETQYF | TRBJ2-5 | TRBV4-1 | . | TRBD2
TGTGCCAGCAGTTACGGACTAGCGGGAGCTTCAGAGACCCAGTACTTC | CASSYGLAGASETQYF | TRBJ2-5 | TRBV6-5 | . | TRBD2
TGTGCCAGCAGCTTAGGTCGGGCTAGCGGGGCTCTCCCTGAGCAGTTCTTC | CASSLGRASGALPEQFF | TRBJ2-1 | TRBV13 | . | TRBD2
TGTGCCAGCAGCCAAGCAGGGGACACTGAAGCTTTCTTT | CASSQAGDTEAFF | TRBJ1-1 | TRBV14 | . | .
TGCGCCAGCAGCCAAGTATATAGCGGGAGCGGGGTACATACGCAGTATTTT | CASSQVYSGSGVHTQYF | TRBJ2-3 | TRBV4-1 | . | TRBD2
TGTGCCAGCAGCTTAATTGGTCTGGGAGGGGAAGAGACCCAGTACTTC | CASSLIGLGGEETQYF | TRBJ2-5 | TRBV7-9 | . | TRBD2
TGCAGCGTTGAGGGCCCAGCACATGAGCAGTTCTTC | CSVEGPAHEQFF | TRBJ2-1 | TRBV29-1 | . | .
TGTGCCAGCAGCTTGGCGACAGGGGCAAGGAATGAGCAGTTCTTC | CASSLATGARNEQFF | TRBJ2-1 | TRBV7-9 | . | TRBD1
TGTGCCAGCAGCCCCGCGGGGACTAGCGGGAGAAAGACCCAGTACTTC | CASSPAGTSGRKTQYF | TRBJ2-5 | TRBV7-2 | few | TRBD2
TGCGCCAGCAGCTTTGTGGACAGGTACAATGAGCAGTTCTTC | CASSFVDRYNEQFF | TRBJ2-1 | TRBV5-1 | . | TRBD1
TGTGCCAGCAGTGAACAGGGGTGGTACGAGCAGTACTTC | CASSEQGWYEQYF | TRBJ2-7 | TRBV6-5 | . | TRBD1
TGTGCCAGCAGTCACCGGAGACTATACGAGCAGTACTTC | CASSHRRLYEQYF | TRBJ2-7 | TRBV2 | few | .
TGTGCCAGCAGCCCCCCGTCGACAGATACGCAGTATTTT | CASSPPSTDTQYF | TRBJ2-3 | TRBV7-9 | . | .
TGTGCCAGCAGCACCGGGACAGCCTCCTACGAGCAGTACTTC | CASSTGTASYEQYF | TRBJ2-7 | TRBV7-9 | . | TRBD1
TGTGCCAGCAGCGGACTAGCAGACACCGGGGAGCTGTTTTTT | CASSGLADTGELFF | TRBJ2-2 | TRBV6-1 | . | TRBD2
TGCGCCAGCAGCTCTGAGGCGGGACTGCCCACAGATACGCAGTATTTT | CASSSEAGLPTDTQYF | TRBJ2-3 | TRBV5-1 | . | .